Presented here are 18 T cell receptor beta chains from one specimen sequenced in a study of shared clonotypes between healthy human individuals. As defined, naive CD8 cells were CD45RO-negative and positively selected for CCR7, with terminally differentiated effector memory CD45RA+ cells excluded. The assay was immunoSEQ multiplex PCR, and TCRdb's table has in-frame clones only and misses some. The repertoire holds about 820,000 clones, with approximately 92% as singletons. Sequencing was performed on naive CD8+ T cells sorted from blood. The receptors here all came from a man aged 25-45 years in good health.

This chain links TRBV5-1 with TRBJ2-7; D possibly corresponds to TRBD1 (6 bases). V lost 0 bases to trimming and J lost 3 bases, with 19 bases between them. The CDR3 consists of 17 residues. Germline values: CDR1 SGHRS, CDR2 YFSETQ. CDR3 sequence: CASSLEETGLEYYEQYF. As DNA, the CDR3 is TGCGCCAGCAGCTTGGAGGAGACAGGTTTGGAATACTACGAGCAGTACTTC.

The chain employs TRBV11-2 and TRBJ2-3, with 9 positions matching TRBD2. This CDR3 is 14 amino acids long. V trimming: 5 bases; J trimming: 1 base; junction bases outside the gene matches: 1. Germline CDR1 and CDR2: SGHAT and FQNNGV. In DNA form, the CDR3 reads TGTGCCAGCAGCCCTAGCGGGGGCACAGATACGCAGTATTTT. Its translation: CASSPSGGTDTQYF. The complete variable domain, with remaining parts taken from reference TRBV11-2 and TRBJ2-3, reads EAGVAQSPRYKIIEKRQSVAFWCNPISGHATLYWYQQILGQGPKLLIQFQNNGVVDDSQLPKDRFSAERLKGVDSTLKIQPAKLEDSAVYLCASSPSGGTDTQYFGPGTRLTVL.

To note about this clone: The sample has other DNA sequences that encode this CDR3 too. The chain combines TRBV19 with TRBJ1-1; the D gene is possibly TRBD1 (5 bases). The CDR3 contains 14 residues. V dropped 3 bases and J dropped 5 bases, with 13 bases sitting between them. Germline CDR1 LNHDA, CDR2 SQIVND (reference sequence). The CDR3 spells CASSIGQGLTEAFF. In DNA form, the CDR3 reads TGTGCCAGTAGTATTGGCCAGGGATTGACTGAAGCTTTCTTT.

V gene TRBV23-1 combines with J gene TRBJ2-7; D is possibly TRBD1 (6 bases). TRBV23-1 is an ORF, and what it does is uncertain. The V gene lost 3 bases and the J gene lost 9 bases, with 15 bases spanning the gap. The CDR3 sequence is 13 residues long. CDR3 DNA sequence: TGCGCCAGCAGTCACAGGGGACCGGAGGCGCAGTACTTC. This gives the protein CASSHRGPEAQYF.

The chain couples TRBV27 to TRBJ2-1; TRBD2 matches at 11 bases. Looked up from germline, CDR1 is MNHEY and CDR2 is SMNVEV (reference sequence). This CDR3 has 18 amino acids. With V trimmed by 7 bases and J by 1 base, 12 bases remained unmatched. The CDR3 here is CASNPRPGTSGSYNEQFF. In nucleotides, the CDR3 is TGTGCCAGCAATCCCCGCCCCGGGACTAGCGGATCCTACAATGAGCAGTTCTTC.

CDR3 DNA sequence: TGTGCCAGCAGCTGGGAGGGGAGGGAAGAGACCCAGTACTTC. It specifies CASSWEGREETQYF. The rearrangement joins TRBV5-4 to TRBJ2-5; 7 bases align to TRBD2. V shed 3 bases, J shed 3 bases, and the junction held 5 bases outside the gene matches. The CDR3 has 14 amino acids. CDR1 SGHNT and CDR2 YYREEE come from the germline V gene (reference sequence).

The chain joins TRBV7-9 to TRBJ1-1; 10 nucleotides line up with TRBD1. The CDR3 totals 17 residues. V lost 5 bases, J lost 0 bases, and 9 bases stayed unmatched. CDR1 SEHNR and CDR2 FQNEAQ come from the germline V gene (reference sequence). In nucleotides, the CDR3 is TGTGCCAGCAGCAGGATGGGGACAGGGGTTTTGAACACTGAAGCTTTCTTT. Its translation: CASSRMGTGVLNTEAFF. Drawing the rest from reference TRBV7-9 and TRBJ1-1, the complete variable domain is DTGVSQNPRHKITKRGQNVTFRCDPISEHNRLYWYRQTLGQGPEFLTYFQNEAQLEKSRLLSDRFSAERPKGSFSTLEIQRTEQGDSAMYLCASSRMGTGVLNTEAFFGQGTRLTVV.

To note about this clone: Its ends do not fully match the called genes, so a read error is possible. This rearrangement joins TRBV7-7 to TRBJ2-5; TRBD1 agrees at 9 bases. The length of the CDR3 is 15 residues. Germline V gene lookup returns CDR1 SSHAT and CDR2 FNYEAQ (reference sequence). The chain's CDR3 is CASSQRTGAQETQYF. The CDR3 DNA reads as TGTGCTAGCAGCCAAAGGACAGGGGCGCAAGAGACCCAGTACTTC.

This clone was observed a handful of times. CDR3 DNA: TGTGCCAGTAGCTTCGGGATTGCCTACGAGCAGTACTTC. Amino acid sequence: CASSFGIAYEQYF. This rearrangement joins TRBV19 to TRBJ2-7, with D perhaps TRBD2 (5 bases). CDR1 is LNHDA and CDR2 is SQIVND in the germline V gene (reference sequence). The CDR3 has 13 amino acids. V lost 6 bases, J lost 2 bases, and 11 bases lay in between.

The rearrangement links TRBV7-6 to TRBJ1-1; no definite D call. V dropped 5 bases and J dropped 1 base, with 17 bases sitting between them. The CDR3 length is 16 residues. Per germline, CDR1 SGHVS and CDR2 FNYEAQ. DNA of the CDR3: TGTGCCAGCAGCGGCCCCCTAGGGTTTGGGAACACTGAAGCTTTCTTT. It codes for CASSGPLGFGNTEAFF.

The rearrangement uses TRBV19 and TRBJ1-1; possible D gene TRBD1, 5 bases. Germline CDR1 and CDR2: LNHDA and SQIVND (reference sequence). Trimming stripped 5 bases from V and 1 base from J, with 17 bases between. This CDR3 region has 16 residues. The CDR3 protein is CASSFYLSRGNTEAFF. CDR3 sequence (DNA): TGTGCCAGTAGTTTCTATTTGAGTAGGGGGAACACTGAAGCTTTCTTT.

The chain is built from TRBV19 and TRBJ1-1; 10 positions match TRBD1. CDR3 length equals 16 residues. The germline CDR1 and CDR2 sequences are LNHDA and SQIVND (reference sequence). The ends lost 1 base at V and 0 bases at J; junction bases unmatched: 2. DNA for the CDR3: TGTGCCAGTAGTATAGGACAGGGGGCTATGAACACTGAAGCTTTCTTT. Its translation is CASSIGQGAMNTEAFF. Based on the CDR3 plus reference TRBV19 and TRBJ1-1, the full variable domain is DGGITQSPKYLFRKEGQNVTLSCEQNLNHDAMYWYRQDPGQGLRLIYYSQIVNDFQKGDIAEGYSVSREKKESFPLTVTSAQKNPTAFYLCASSIGQGAMNTEAFFGQGTRLTVV.

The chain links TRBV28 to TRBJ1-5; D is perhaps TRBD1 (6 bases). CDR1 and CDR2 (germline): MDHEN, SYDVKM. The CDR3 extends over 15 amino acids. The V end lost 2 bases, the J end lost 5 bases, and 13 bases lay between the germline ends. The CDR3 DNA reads TGTGCCAGCAGTTTAGTCCAGGGGAGGCATCAGCCCCAGCATTTT. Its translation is CASSLVQGRHQPQHF.

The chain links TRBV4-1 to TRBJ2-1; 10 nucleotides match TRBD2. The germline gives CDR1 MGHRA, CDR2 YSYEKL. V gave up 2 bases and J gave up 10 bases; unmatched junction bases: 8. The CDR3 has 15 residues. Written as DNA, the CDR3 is TGCGCCAGCAGCCAAACATGGCTAGCGGGAGACGAGCAGTTCTTC. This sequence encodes CASSQTWLAGDEQFF.

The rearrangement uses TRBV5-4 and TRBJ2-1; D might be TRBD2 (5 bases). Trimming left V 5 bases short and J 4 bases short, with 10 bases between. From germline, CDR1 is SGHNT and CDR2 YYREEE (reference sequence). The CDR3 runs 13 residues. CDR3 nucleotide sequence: TGTGCCAGCAGTCTAGAGCGGTACAATGAGCAGTTCTTC. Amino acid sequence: CASSLERYNEQFF. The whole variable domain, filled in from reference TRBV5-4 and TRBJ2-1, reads ETGVTQSPTHLIKTRGQQVTLRCSSQSGHNTVSWYQQALGQGPQFIFQYYREEENGRGNFPPRFSGLQFPNYSSELNVNALELDDSALYLCASSLERYNEQFFGPGTRLTVL.

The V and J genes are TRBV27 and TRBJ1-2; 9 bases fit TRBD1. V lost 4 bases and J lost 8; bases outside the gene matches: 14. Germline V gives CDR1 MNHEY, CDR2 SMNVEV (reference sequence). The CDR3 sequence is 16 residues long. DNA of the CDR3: TGTGCCAGCAGTTACTTTTCCTCCGGACAGGGGCGAGGCTACACCTTC. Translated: CASSYFSSGQGRGYTF.

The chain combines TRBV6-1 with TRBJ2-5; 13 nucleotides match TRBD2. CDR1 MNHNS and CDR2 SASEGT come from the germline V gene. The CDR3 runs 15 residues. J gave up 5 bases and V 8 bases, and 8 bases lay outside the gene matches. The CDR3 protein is CASRGLAGAAETQYF. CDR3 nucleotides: TGTGCCAGCCGAGGACTAGCGGGAGCCGCGGAGACCCAGTACTTC.

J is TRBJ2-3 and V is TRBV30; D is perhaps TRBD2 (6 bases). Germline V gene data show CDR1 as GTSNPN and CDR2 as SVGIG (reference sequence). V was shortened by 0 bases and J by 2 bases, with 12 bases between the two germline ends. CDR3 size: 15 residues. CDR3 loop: CAWSVWSGVTDTQYF. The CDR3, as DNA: TGTGCCTGGAGTGTATGGTCGGGGGTCACAGATACGCAGTATTTT.